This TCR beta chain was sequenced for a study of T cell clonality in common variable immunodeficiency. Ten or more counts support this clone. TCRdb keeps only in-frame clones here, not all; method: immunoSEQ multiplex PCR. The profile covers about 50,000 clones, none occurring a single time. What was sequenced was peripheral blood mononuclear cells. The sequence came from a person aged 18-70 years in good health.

Incomplete CDR3 DNA: TGTGCCATCAGGGACAGTAGCTCTGGAAACACC. Protein sequence: CAIRDSSSGNT. The full CDR3 protein reads CAIRDSSSGNTIYF. V and J are TRBV10-3 and TRBJ1-3; D might be TRBD1 (6 bases). The read finishes 3 residues shy of the CDR3 end, and the germline J gene is used to complete it. V shed 6 bases and J shed 0 bases, with 9 bases lying between them. The CDR3 has 14 residues. Germline V gene data show CDR1 as ENHRY and CDR2 as SYGVKD.